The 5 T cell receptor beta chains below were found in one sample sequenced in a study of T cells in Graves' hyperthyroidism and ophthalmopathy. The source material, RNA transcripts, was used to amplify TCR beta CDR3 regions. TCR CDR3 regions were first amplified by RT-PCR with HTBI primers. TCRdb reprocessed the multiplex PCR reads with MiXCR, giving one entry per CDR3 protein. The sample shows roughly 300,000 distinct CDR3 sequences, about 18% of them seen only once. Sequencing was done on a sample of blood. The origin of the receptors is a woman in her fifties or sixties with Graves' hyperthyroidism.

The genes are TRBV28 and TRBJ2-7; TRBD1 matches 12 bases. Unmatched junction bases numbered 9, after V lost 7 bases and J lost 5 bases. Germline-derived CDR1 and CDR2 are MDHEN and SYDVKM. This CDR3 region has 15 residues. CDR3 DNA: TGTGCCAGCAACCATCGGGACAGGGGGCGGGACGAGCAGTACTTC. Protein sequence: CASNHRDRGRDEQYF.

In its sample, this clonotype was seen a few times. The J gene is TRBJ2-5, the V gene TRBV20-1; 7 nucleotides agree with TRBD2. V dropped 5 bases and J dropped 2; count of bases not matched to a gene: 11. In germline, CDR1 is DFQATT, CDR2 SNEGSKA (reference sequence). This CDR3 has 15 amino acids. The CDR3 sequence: CSAPLAGEGQETQYF. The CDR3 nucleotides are TGCAGTGCTCCCCTGGCGGGAGAGGGGCAAGAGACCCAGTACTTC.

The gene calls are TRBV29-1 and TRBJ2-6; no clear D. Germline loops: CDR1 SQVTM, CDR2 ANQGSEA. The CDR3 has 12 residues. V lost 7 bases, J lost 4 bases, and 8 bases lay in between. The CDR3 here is CSASHGANVLTF. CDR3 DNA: TGCAGCGCCTCCCACGGGGCCAACGTCCTGACTTTC.

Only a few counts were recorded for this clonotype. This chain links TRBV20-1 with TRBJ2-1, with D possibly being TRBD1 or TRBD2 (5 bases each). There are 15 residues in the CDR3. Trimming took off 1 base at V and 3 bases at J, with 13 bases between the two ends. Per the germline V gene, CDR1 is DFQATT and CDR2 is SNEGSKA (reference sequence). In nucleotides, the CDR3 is TGCAGTGCTAGAGTACCGGGACCCCACTACAATGAGCAGTTCTTC. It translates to CSARVPGPHYNEQFF.

The CDR3 protein is CASSRTGAGANVLTF. The CDR3, as DNA: TGCGCCAGCAGCAGGACAGGGGCTGGGGCCAACGTCCTGACTTTC. The V and J genes are TRBV5-1 and TRBJ2-6; TRBD1 matches 9 bases. V shed 4 bases, J shed 2 bases, and the junction held 1 base outside the gene matches. CDR3 size: 15 residues. Germline V gene sequence: CDR1 SGHRS, CDR2 YFSETQ. Looking up the rest from reference TRBV5-1 and TRBJ2-6 gives the full variable domain: KAGVTQTPRYLIKTRGQQVTLSCSPISGHRSVSWYQQTPGQGLQFLFEYFSETQRNKGNFPGRFSGRQFSNSRSEMNVSTLELGDSALYLCASSRTGAGANVLTFGAGSRLTVL.